The rows below give T cell receptor beta chains drawn from one sample of a study of blood T cell repertoires in COVID-19. The protocol was immunoSEQ multiplex PCR, while the TCRdb copy is restricted to in-frame clones and leaves out a portion. The data show hundreds of thousands of clones, over 75% seen once. The material sequenced was peripheral blood. The origin of the receptors is a woman aged 60-70 years with COVID-19, enrolled during active disease. CDR3s include the opening cysteine and the closing phenylalanine or tryptophan. D genes are given only for firm matches.

CDR3 protein: CASSFFLTGTGSGGDTQYF
CDR3 DNA: TGTGCCAGCAGCTTTTTTCTAACCGGGACAGGGAGCGGGGGAGATACGCAGTATTTT
V gene: TRBV11-2
D gene: NA
J gene: TRBJ2-3

CDR3 protein: CATSGQGGETQYF
CDR3 DNA: TGTGCCACCAGCGGACAGGGAGGGGAGACCCAGTACTTC
V gene: TRBV15
D gene: NA
J gene: TRBJ2-5

CDR3 protein: CARDRDNTDTQYF
CDR3 DNA: TGTGCCCGCGACCGGGACAACACAGATACGCAGTATTTT
V gene: TRBV30
D gene: NA
J gene: TRBJ2-3

CDR3 protein: CASSQEGAREVYGYTF
CDR3 DNA: TGCGCCAGCAGCCAAGAGGGAGCCAGGGAGGTTTATGGCTACACCTTC
V gene: TRBV4-1
D gene: NA
J gene: TRBJ1-2

CDR3 protein: CASSAYLGGTEAFF
CDR3 DNA: TGTGCCAGCAGCGCCTACTTAGGGGGCACTGAAGCTTTCTTT
V gene: TRBV9
D gene: NA
J gene: TRBJ1-1

CDR3 protein: CASSFGQAVNQPQHF
CDR3 DNA: TGTGCCAGCAGTTTTGGACAGGCCGTAAATCAGCCCCAGCATTTT
V gene: TRBV6-5
D gene: TRBD1
J gene: TRBJ1-5

CDR3 protein: CASRSSRFTGELFF
CDR3 DNA: TGTGCCAGCAGGTCCTCCAGGTTCACCGGGGAGCTGTTTTTT
V gene: TRBV28
D gene: NA
J gene: TRBJ2-2

CDR3 protein: CASSLVTGSNQPQHF
CDR3 DNA: TGTGCCAGCAGCTTGGTGACAGGTAGCAATCAGCCCCAGCATTTT
V gene: TRBV5-5
D gene: NA
J gene: TRBJ1-5

CDR3 protein: CASSLGQGADTQYF
CDR3 DNA: TGTGCCAGCTCACTGGGTCAGGGGGCAGATACGCAGTATTTT
V gene: TRBV18
D gene: TRBD1
J gene: TRBJ2-3

CDR3 protein: CASSYSRTGGLTEAFF
CDR3 DNA: TGTGCCAGCAGTTACTCGAGGACAGGGGGCTTGACTGAAGCTTTCTTT
V gene: TRBV6-5
D gene: TRBD1
J gene: TRBJ1-1

CDR3 protein: CASSPTGAGTEAFF
CDR3 DNA: TGTGCCAGCAGCCCGACAGGGGCCGGGACTGAAGCTTTCTTT
V gene: TRBV9
D gene: TRBD1
J gene: TRBJ1-1

CDR3 protein: CASSPRRLAGGLNGELFF
CDR3 DNA: TGTGCCAGCAGCCCCCGGAGGCTAGCGGGGGGGCTTAACGGGGAGCTGTTTTTT
V gene: TRBV7-2
D gene: TRBD2
J gene: TRBJ2-2

CDR3 protein: CASSWDSQYGYTF
CDR3 DNA: TGTGCCAGCTCCTGGGACAGTCAGTATGGCTACACCTTC
V gene: TRBV11-2
D gene: TRBD1
J gene: TRBJ1-2

CDR3 protein: CASSLATGSDTGELFF
CDR3 DNA: TGCGCCAGCAGCTTGGCAACAGGTTCGGACACCGGGGAGCTGTTTTTT
V gene: TRBV5-1
D gene: NA
J gene: TRBJ2-2

CDR3 protein: CASSSQGQGIQNSYGYTF
CDR3 DNA: TGTGCCAGCAGCTCCCAGGGACAGGGGATCCAAAATAGCTATGGCTACACCTTC
V gene: TRBV21-1
D gene: NA
J gene: TRBJ1-2

CDR3 protein: CASSQVVNSPLHF
CDR3 DNA: TGTGCCAGCAGCCAAGTAGTTAATTCACCCCTCCACTTT
V gene: TRBV4-2
D gene: NA
J gene: TRBJ1-6

CDR3 protein: CASRTSFSYEQYF
CDR3 DNA: TGTGCCAGCAGGACAAGCTTCTCCTACGAGCAGTACTTC
V gene: TRBV28
D gene: NA
J gene: TRBJ2-7